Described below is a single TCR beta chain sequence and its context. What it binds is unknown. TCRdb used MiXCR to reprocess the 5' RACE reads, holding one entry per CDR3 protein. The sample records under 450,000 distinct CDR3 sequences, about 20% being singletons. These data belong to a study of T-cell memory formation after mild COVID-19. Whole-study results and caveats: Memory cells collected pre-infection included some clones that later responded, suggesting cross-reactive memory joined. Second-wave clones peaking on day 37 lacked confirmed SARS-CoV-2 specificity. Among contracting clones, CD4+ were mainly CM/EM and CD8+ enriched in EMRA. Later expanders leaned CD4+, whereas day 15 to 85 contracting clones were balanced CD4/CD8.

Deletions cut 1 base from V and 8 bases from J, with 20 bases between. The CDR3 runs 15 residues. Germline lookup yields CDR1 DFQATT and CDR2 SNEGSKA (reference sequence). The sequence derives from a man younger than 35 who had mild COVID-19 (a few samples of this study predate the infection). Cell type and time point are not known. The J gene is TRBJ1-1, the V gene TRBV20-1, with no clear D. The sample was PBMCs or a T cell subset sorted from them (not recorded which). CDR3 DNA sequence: TGCAGTGCTAGAGCCCGTCCGGGCCCGGGAGCGGAAGCTTTCTTT. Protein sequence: CSARARPGPGAEAFF.